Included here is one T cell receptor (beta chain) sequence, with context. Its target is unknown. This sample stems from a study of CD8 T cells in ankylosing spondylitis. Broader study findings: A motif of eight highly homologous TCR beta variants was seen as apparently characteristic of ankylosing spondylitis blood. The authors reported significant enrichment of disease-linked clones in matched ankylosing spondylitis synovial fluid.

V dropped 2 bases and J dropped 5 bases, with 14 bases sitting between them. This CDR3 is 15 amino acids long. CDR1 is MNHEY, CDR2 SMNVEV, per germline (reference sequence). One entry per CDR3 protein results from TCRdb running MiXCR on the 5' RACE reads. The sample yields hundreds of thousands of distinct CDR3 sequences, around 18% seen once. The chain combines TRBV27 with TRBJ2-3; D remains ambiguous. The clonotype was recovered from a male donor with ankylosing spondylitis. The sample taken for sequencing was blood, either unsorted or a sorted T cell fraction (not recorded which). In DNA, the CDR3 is TGTGCCAGCAGTTTAGGGCTCCGGGTCGGAGATACGCAGTATTTT. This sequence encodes CASSLGLRVGDTQYF.